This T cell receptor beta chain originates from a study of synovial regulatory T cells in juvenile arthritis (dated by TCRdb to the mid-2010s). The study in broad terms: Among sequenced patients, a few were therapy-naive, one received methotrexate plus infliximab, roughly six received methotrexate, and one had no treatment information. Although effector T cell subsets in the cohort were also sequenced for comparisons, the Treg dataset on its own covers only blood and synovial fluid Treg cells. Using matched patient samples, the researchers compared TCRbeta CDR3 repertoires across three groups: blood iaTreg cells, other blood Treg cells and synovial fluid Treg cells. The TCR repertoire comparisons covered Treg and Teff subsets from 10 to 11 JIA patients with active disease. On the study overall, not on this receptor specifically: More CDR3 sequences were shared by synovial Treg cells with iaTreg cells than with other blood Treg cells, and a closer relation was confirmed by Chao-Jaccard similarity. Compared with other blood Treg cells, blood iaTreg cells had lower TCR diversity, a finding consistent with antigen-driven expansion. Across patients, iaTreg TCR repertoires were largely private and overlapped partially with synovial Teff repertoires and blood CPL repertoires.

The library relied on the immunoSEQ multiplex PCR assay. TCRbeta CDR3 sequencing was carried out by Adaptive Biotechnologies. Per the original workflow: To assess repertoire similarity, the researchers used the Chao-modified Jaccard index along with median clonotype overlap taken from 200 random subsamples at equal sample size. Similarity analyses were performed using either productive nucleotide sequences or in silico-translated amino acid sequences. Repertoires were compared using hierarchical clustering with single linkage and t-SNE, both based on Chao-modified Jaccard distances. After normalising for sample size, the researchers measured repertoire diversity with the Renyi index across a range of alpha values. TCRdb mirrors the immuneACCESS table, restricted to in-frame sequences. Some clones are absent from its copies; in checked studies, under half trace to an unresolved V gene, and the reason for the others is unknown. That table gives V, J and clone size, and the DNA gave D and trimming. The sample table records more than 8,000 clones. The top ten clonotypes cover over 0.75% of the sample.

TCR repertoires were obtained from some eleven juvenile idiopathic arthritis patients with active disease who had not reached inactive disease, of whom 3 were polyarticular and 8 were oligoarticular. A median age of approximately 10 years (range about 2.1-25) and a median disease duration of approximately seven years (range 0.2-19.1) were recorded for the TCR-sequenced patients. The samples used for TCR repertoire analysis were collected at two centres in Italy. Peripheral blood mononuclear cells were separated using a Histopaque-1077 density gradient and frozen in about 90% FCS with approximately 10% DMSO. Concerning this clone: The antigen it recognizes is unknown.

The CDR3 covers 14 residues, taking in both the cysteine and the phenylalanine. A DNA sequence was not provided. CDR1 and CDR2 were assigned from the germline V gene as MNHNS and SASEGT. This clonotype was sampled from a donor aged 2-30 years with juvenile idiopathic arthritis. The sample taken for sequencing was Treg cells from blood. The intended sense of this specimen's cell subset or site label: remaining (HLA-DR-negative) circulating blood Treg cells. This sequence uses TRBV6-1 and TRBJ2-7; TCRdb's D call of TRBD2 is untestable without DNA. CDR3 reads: CASSRLAASYEQYF.